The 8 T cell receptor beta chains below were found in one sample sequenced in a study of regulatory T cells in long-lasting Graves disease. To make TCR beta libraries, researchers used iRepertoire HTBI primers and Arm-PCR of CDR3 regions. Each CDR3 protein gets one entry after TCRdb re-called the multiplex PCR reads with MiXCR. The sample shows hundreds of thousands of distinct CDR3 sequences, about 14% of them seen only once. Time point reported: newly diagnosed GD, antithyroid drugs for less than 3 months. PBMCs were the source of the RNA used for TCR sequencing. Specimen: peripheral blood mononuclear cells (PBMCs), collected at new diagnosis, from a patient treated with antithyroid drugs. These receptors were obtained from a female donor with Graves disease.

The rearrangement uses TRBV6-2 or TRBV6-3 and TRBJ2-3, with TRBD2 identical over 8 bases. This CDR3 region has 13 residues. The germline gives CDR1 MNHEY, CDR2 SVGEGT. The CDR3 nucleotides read TGTGCTACTAGCGGCCTTAGCACAGATACGCAGTATTTT. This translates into CATSGLSTDTQYF.

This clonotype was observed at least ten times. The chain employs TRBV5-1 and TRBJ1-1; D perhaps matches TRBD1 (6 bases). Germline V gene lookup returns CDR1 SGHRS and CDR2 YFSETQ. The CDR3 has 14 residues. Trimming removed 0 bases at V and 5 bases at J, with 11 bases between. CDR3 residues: CASSLDRAGTEAFF. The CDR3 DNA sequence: TGCGCCAGCAGCTTGGACAGGGCTGGTACTGAAGCTTTCTTT.

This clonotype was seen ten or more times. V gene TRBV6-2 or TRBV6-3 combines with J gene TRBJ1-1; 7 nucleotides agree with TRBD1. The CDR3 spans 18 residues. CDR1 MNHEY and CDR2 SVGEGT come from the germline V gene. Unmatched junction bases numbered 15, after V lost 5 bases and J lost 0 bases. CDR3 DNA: TGTGCCAGCAGTGAACAAGTCCCCGGACAGGCGATGAACACTGAAGCTTTCTTT. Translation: CASSEQVPGQAMNTEAFF.

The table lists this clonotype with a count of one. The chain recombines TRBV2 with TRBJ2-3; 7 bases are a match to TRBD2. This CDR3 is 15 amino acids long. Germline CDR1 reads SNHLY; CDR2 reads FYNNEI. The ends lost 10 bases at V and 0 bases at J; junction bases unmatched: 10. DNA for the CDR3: TGTGCCACCTTGGGATTTAGCGGGAGCACAGATACGCAGTATTTT. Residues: CATLGFSGSTDTQYF.

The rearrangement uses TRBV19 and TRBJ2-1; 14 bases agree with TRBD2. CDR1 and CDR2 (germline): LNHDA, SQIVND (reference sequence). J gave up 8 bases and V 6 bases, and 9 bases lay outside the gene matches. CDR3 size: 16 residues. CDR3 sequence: CASRKSTSGRGDEQFF. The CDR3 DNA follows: TGTGCCAGTAGAAAATCGACTAGCGGGAGGGGGGATGAGCAGTTCTTC.

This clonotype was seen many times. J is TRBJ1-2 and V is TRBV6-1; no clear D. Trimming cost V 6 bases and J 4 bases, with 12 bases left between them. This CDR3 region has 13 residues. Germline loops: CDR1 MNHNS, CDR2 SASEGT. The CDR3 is CASSRTPLYGYTF. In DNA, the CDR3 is TGTGCCAGCAGCCGGACTCCACTCTATGGCTACACCTTC.

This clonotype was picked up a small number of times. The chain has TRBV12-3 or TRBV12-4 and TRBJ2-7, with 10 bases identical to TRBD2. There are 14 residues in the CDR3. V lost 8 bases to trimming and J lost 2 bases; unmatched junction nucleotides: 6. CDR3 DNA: TGTGCCAGCTCTGGACTAGCGGATACCTACGAGCAGTACTTC. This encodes CASSGLADTYEQYF.

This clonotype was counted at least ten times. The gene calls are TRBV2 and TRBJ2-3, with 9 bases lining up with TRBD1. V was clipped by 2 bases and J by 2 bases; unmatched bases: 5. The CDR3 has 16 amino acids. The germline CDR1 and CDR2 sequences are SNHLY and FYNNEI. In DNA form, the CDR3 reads TGTGCCAGCAGTGAAACCGGGACAGGGAACACAGATACGCAGTATTTT. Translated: CASSETGTGNTDTQYF.